A selection of T cell receptor beta chains follows, all from one sample in a study of blood T cells in healthy people across ages. TCRdb passed the 5' RACE reads through MiXCR, listing each CDR3 protein once. The table shows fewer than 900,000 distinct CDR3 sequences, with 45% to 50% occurring only once. Source material: blood. Receptors originate from a woman aged 55-75 years in good health. The CDR3 runs from the conserved cysteine through the conserved F or W. D genes are given only for firm matches. Clone size is not always given. Where it is, it says once, few, many or a class for expanded clones.

>TRBV6-2/TRBV6-3|-|TRBJ1-1|-
CASSRGSGSEAFF
TGTGCCAGCAGTAGGGGAAGTGGATCTGAAGCTTTCTTT
>TRBV6-6|-|TRBJ2-1|-
CASTPYLAPNNEQFF
TGTGCCAGCACCCCGTATCTAGCGCCCAACAATGAGCAGTTCTTC
>TRBV20-1|once|TRBJ2-3|TRBD2
CSARATSGLSDTQYF
TGCAGTGCTAGAGCGACTAGCGGTTTGTCAGATACGCAGTATTTT
>TRBV20-1|-|TRBJ2-1|TRBD2
CSARDGQREINNEQFF
TGCAGTGCTAGAGATGGTCAGCGGGAAATCAACAATGAGCAGTTCTTC
>TRBV7-9|many|TRBJ1-2|-
CASSFLGTWDRNYGYTF
TGTGCCAGCAGCTTTTTGGGGACTTGGGATCGCAACTATGGCTACACCTTC
>TRBV6-1|-|TRBJ1-2|-
CASSPALALGYGYTF
TGTGCCAGCAGTCCAGCATTAGCCCTCGGCTATGGCTACACCTTC
>TRBV6-6|-|TRBJ1-1|-
CARQGEGTEAFF
TGTGCCAGACAGGGTGAGGGCACTGAAGCTTTCTTT
>TRBV29-1|-|TRBJ1-1|-
CSTTQGKTEDFF
TGCAGCACAACTCAGGGTAAGACTGAAGATTTCTTT
>TRBV11-2|-|TRBJ2-7|-
CASSQSGRSMTLTMLKAEVGQYF
TGTGCCAGCAGCCAGTCGGGTCGATCCATGACACTTACGATGCTGAAGGCGGAGGTTGGGCAGTACTTC
>TRBV10-3|-|TRBJ2-5|-
CAISELTGGETQYF
TGTGCCATCAGTGAGTTGACCGGGGGAGAGACCCAGTACTTC
>TRBV7-2|once|TRBJ2-1|TRBD1
CASSCGQAETQFF
TGTGCCAGCAGCTGTGGACAGGCAGAGACCCAGTTCTTC
>TRBV7-2|-|TRBJ2-2|TRBD2
CASRRGLAGVIDTGELFF
TGTGCCAGCAGGCGAGGACTAGCGGGAGTCATAGACACCGGGGAGCTGTTTTTT
>TRBV27|few|TRBJ2-3|TRBD1
CASSDRQGADTQYF
TGTGCCAGCAGTGACAGGCAGGGGGCAGATACGCAGTATTTT
>TRBV25-1|-|TRBJ2-1|-
CASTIMNEQFF
TGTGCCAGCACCATAATGAATGAGCAGTTCTTC
>TRBV9|few|TRBJ2-1|TRBD2
CASSATGTSEYNEQFF
TGTGCCAGCAGCGCCACCGGGACTAGCGAATACAATGAGCAGTTCTTC
>TRBV20-1|-|TRBJ2-1|TRBD1
CSAGADRGYYNEQFF
TGCAGTGCCGGGGCTGACAGGGGCTACTACAATGAGCAGTTCTTC
>TRBV2|-|TRBJ1-2|TRBD1
CASLRGQVGGYTF
TGTGCCAGTCTCAGGGGGCAAGTCGGCGGCTACACCTTC
>TRBV25-1|-|TRBJ2-7|-
CASSSVGSSAEQYF
TGTGCCAGCAGTTCCGTGGGATCCAGCGCCGAGCAGTACTTC
>TRBV10-3|-|TRBJ2-1|TRBD2
CAISETYGTSYLNEQFF
TGTGCCATCAGTGAGACCTACGGGACTAGTTATTTGAATGAGCAGTTCTTC
>TRBV6-2/TRBV6-3|few|TRBJ2-3|-
CASRDLLGTDTQYF
TGTGCCAGCAGGGATTTGTTGGGCACAGATACGCAGTATTTT
>TRBV2|once|TRBJ1-6|TRBD1
CASRAGQGYNSPLHF
TGTGCCAGCAGGGCGGGACAGGGGTATAATTCACCCCTCCACTTT
>TRBV20-1|-|TRBJ2-1|TRBD2
CSARGEIGAGAYLNEQFF
TGCAGTGCTAGAGGGGAAATCGGAGCGGGAGCCTACCTCAATGAGCAGTTCTTC
>TRBV4-3|few|TRBJ2-7|TRBD1
CASSRRAGQGDYEQYF
TGCGCCAGCAGCCGACGGGCGGGACAGGGAGACTACGAGCAGTACTTC
>TRBV20-1|once|TRBJ2-3|TRBD2
CSAWTRQDTQYF
TGCAGTGCTTGGACTAGACAGGATACGCAGTATTTT
>TRBV14|few|TRBJ2-7|-
CASSQGLSTEQYF
TGTGCCAGCAGCCAAGGACTAAGTACCGAGCAGTACTTC
>TRBV7-3|-|TRBJ2-3|TRBD2
CASSWLAGGPDTQYF
TGTGCCAGCAGCTGGCTAGCGGGAGGCCCGGATACGCAGTATTTT
>TRBV4-1|-|TRBJ2-1|TRBD1
CASSQNRGWNEQFF
TGCGCCAGCAGCCAAAACAGGGGGTGGAATGAGCAGTTCTTC
>TRBV9|few|TRBJ1-1|TRBD1
CASSVRGDTEAFF
TGTGCCAGCAGCGTCAGGGGGGACACTGAAGCTTTCTTT
>TRBV18|-|TRBJ2-6|TRBD1
CASSRLTAGQASSGANVLTF
TGTGCCAGCTCACGCTTGACCGCGGGACAGGCAAGCTCTGGGGCCAACGTCCTGACTTTC
>TRBV5-6|-|TRBJ2-1|TRBD1
CASSFGTGFDEQFF
TGTGCCAGCAGCTTTGGGACAGGGTTCGATGAGCAGTTCTTC
>TRBV12-3/TRBV12-4|few|TRBJ2-1|-
CASSFGGSVFNEQFF
TGTGCCAGCAGCTTTGGGGGGAGCGTCTTCAATGAGCAGTTCTTC
>TRBV2|-|TRBJ2-7|TRBD2
CASSEAGTSGAGNYEQYF
TGTGCCAGCAGTGAAGCGGGGACTAGCGGGGCGGGGAACTACGAGCAGTACTTC
>TRBV6-6|-|TRBJ2-1|-
CASTMDASSYNEQFF
TGTGCCAGCACTATGGACGCCAGCTCCTACAATGAGCAGTTCTTC
>TRBV7-2|-|TRBJ2-7|-
CASSLGPTSYEQYF
TGTGCCAGCAGTTTAGGGCCGACATCCTACGAGCAGTACTTC
>TRBV7-7|-|TRBJ2-1|-
CASSAALQRAGLSEQFF
TGTGCTAGCAGCGCAGCCCTACAGCGAGCGGGTTTAAGTGAGCAGTTCTTC
>TRBV12-3/TRBV12-4|few|TRBJ2-3|-
CASSRDATDTQYF
TGTGCCAGCAGTCGGGACGCCACAGATACGCAGTATTTT
>TRBV6-2/TRBV6-3|-|TRBJ2-1|-
CASTSLEDNEQFF
TGTGCCAGCACGTCACTGGAGGACAATGAGCAGTTCTTC
>TRBV4-3|few|TRBJ2-7|TRBD2
CASSQEASGRPYEQYF
TGCGCCAGCAGCCAAGAAGCGAGCGGGAGACCCTACGAGCAGTACTTC
>TRBV20-1|few|TRBJ2-1|-
CSAHARGGGEQFF
TGCAGCGCCCACGCCAGGGGGGGCGGTGAGCAGTTCTTC
>TRBV7-2|-|TRBJ2-1|TRBD2
CANSPQAGHNEQFF
TGTGCCAACAGCCCCCAAGCGGGACACAATGAGCAGTTCTTC
>TRBV2|-|TRBJ2-1|TRBD1
CASRPDRGLNEQFF
TGTGCCAGCAGACCCGACAGGGGGCTCAATGAGCAGTTCTTC